Below, 27 T cell receptor beta chains from the same sample are listed, as sequenced in a study of blood T cells in healthy people across ages. Primed by a sample-barcoded 5' primer and a J-beta primer mix, a second PCR proceeded for roughly 7 to 12 cycles. Each CDR3 protein is one row after TCRdb ran MiXCR on the 5' RACE reads. The data hold 1.5 million to 2 million distinct CDR3 sequences, with just under 50% observed a single time. Sequenced sample: blood. The origin of the receptors is a woman aged 40 to 50 in good health.

J is TRBJ2-3 and V is TRBV7-9, with D unresolved. The CDR3 runs 17 residues. Looked up from germline, CDR1 is SEHNR and CDR2 is FQNEAQ (reference sequence). Trimming left V 5 bases short and J 5 bases short, with 23 bases between. Here the CDR3 reads CASSLLRTFETLDTQYF. The CDR3, as DNA: TGTGCCAGCAGCCTCCTCAGGACCTTCGAGACCCTAGATACGCAGTATTTT.

The chain combines TRBV20-1 with TRBJ2-5, with 9 nucleotides matching TRBD1. The CDR3 runs to 15 residues. Germline V gene data show CDR1 as DFQATT and CDR2 as SNEGSKA (reference sequence). The V gene end was trimmed by 4 bases and the J gene end by 5 bases; junction bases not matched to a gene: 11. Written as DNA, the CDR3 is TGCAGTGCTACCAAGCCCGGGACAGGGCACGAGACCCAGTACTTC. The encoded protein is CSATKPGTGHETQYF.

The rearrangement uses TRBV12-3 or TRBV12-4 and TRBJ1-1; D remains ambiguous. Trimming pared 6 bases from V and 6 bases from J, leaving 11 bases between. CDR3 length: 12 residues. The CDR3 loop is CASRAGIPEAFF. In DNA, the CDR3 is TGTGCCAGCAGAGCAGGTATCCCTGAAGCTTTCTTT.

This clonotype was detected only a few times. V is TRBV4-3 and J is TRBJ2-6; possibly TRBD1 for D (6 bases). The CDR3 spans 17 residues. Trimming shortened V by 4 bases and J by 0 bases, and 13 bases separated the two germline ends. Germline V lookup: CDR1 LGHNA, CDR2 YSLEER. CDR3 region: CASSPVRQDSGANVLTF. In DNA form, the CDR3 reads TGCGCCAGCAGCCCCGTCCGACAGGACTCTGGGGCCAACGTCCTGACTTTC.

Written as DNA, the CDR3 is TGCAGCGTTGATAGTGACCGGGAATCCCGGGAGACCCAGTACTTC. Translating it yields CSVDSDRESRETQYF. The chain combines TRBV29-1 with TRBJ2-5, with D perhaps TRBD2 (5 bases). CDR3 length: 15 residues. CDR1 SQVTM and CDR2 ANQGSEA come from the germline V gene. Trimming removed 3 bases from V and 5 bases from J, with 19 bases in between.

The sample holds one count of this clonotype. V is TRBV6-5 and J is TRBJ2-5; no clear D gene. Germline values: CDR1 MNHEY, CDR2 SVGAGI. The V end was cut by 5 bases, the J end by 0 bases, with 10 bases between. The CDR3 consists of 14 residues. The CDR3 sequence: CASSASWHQETQYF. CDR3 DNA sequence: TGTGCCAGCAGTGCCTCCTGGCACCAAGAGACCCAGTACTTC.

A few counts support this clonotype. The chain carries TRBV10-3 and TRBJ2-7; D is perhaps TRBD2 (6 bases). The V end lost 3 bases, the J end lost 1 base, and 13 bases lay between the germline ends. Germline values: CDR1 ENHRY, CDR2 SYGVKD. This CDR3 contains 15 residues. CDR3 sequence: CAISDPAGRSYEQYF. The CDR3 DNA reads TGTGCCATCAGTGACCCGGCGGGAAGGTCCTACGAGCAGTACTTC.

This clonotype was found once. The V gene is TRBV4-2, the J gene TRBJ2-2, with D possibly TRBD2 on 5 matching bases. V was clipped by 0 bases and J by 3 bases, with 17 bases between them. The CDR3 is 18 residues long. The V gene's germline CDR1 is LGHNA and CDR2 YNFKEQ. CDR3 residues: CASSQEVLESGYTGELFF. CDR3 sequence (DNA): TGTGCCAGCAGCCAAGAAGTATTGGAGAGCGGATACACCGGGGAGCTGTTTTTT.

The CDR3 protein is CSARAGGFNEQYF. The CDR3, as DNA: TGCAGTGCTAGAGCCGGGGGCTTCAACGAGCAGTACTTC. The rearrangement links TRBV20-1 to TRBJ2-5; D possibly matches TRBD1 or TRBD2 (6 bases each). The DNA end is a closer match to TRBJ2-7, so the J assignment may be wrong. Looked up from germline, CDR1 is DFQATT and CDR2 is SNEGSKA (reference sequence). This CDR3 has 13 residues.

V is TRBV18 and J is TRBJ1-2, with TRBD1 matching 9 bases. Germline V lookup: CDR1 KGHSH, CDR2 LQKENI. Trimming at V came to 0 bases and at J to 3 bases, leaving 5 bases not matched to a gene. The length of the CDR3 is 16 residues. The CDR3 here is CASSPPNRGRDYGYTF. The CDR3 DNA reads as TGTGCCAGCTCACCACCGAACAGGGGGCGCGACTATGGCTACACCTTC.

The chain is built from TRBV29-1 and TRBJ1-5; 7 bases line up with TRBD1. Losses at the gene ends were 5 bases for V and 7 bases for J; bases not matched to a gene: 14. Germline V CDR1 and CDR2: SQVTM, ANQGSEA. This CDR3 has 15 amino acids. In nucleotides, the CDR3 is TGCAGCGTTATACTCCGGGACAGCTCGGGCCAGCCCCAGCATTTT. Translation: CSVILRDSSGQPQHF.

This clonotype was seen more than once but under ten times. V is TRBV20-1 and J is TRBJ2-3; TRBD2 matches 8 bases. Germline V gives CDR1 DFQATT, CDR2 SNEGSKA (reference sequence). The trim removed 3 bases at V and 1 base at J, leaving 6 bases unmatched. CDR3 length: 15 residues. DNA of the CDR3: TGCAGTGCTAGCTCGGGGGGGGTGGGCACAGATACGCAGTATTTT. Translated: CSASSGGVGTDTQYF.

Only a few counts were recorded for this clonotype. The rearrangement links TRBV5-5 to TRBJ2-7; D gene ambiguous. The CDR3 extends over 14 amino acids. The V end lost 2 bases, the J end lost 0 bases, and 9 bases lay between the germline ends. Looked up from germline, CDR1 is SGHKS and CDR2 is YYEKEE (reference sequence). The CDR3 coding sequence is TGTGCCAGCAGCTTTTTTGGTCTCTCCTACGAGCAGTACTTC. Protein: CASSFFGLSYEQYF.

Ten or more counts support this clonotype. The rearrangement uses TRBV6-2 or TRBV6-3 and TRBJ2-5; D not resolved. CDR3 size: 11 residues. Germline V lookup: CDR1 MNHEY, CDR2 SVGEGT. The germline V and J ends were trimmed by 6 bases and 3 bases, with 5 bases remaining between them. This chain's CDR3 is CASSRKETQYF. CDR3 in DNA: TGTGCCAGCAGCCGTAAAGAGACCCAGTACTTC.

J is TRBJ2-6 and V is TRBV7-8; D may be TRBD2 (5 bases). The CDR3 totals 17 residues. From germline, CDR1 is SGHVS and CDR2 FQNEAQ. V was trimmed by 5 bases and J by 0 bases, leaving 14 bases between them. CDR3 sequence (DNA): TGTGCCAGCAGCCCAGGCGGGCTTCGCTCTGGGGCCAACGTCCTGACTTTC. Its protein product is CASSPGGLRSGANVLTF.

The table lists this clonotype with a few counts. The gene calls are TRBV5-1 and TRBJ2-7, with D possibly TRBD1 on 5 matching bases. CDR3 length: 15 residues. Trimming took off 7 bases at V and 0 bases at J, with 17 bases between the two ends. Germline lookup yields CDR1 SGHRS and CDR2 YFSETQ. CDR3 sequence: CASRPLQENSYEQYF. The CDR3 nucleotides read TGCGCCAGCCGACCTCTACAGGAAAACTCCTACGAGCAGTACTTC. Full variable domain (outside the CDR3, taken from reference TRBV5-1 and TRBJ2-7): KAGVTQTPRYLIKTRGQQVTLSCSPISGHRSVSWYQQTPGQGLQFLFEYFSETQRNKGNFPGRFSGRQFSNSRSEMNVSTLELGDSALYLCASRPLQENSYEQYFGPGTRLTVT.

This chain uses TRBV19 with TRBJ2-1; 8 bases are a match to TRBD1. From germline, CDR1 is LNHDA and CDR2 SQIVND (reference sequence). V was pared by 5 bases and J by 8 bases, with 20 bases of the junction left unmatched. The CDR3 runs 18 residues. The CDR3 DNA is TGTGCCAGTAGTTTGGACAGGGCATCACGGGTAGCAGGCGATGAGCAGTTCTTC. Encoded protein: CASSLDRASRVAGDEQFF.

In this sample, this clonotype turned up a few times. The V and J genes are TRBV2 and TRBJ2-7; D not resolved. The germline gives CDR1 SNHLY, CDR2 FYNNEI. Trimming removed 6 bases at V and 6 bases at J, with 6 bases between. The CDR3 extends over 10 amino acids. The DNA of the CDR3 is TGTGCCAGCAGGGCGGCCGAGCAGTACTTC. Translated, it gives CASRAAEQYF.

The rearrangement uses TRBV6-5 and TRBJ1-2; TRBD1 matches 7 bases. CDR1 is MNHEY, CDR2 SVGAGI, per germline. The CDR3 totals 14 residues. J lost 1 base, V lost 4 bases, and 3 bases had no gene match. In nucleotides, the CDR3 is TGTGCCAGCAGTTGGGGACAGCATAACTATGGCTACACCTTC. Translating it yields CASSWGQHNYGYTF.

This chain uses TRBV6-5 with TRBJ2-5, with 9 bases identical to TRBD1. CDR3 length equals 15 residues. Looked up from germline, CDR1 is MNHEY and CDR2 is SVGAGI. The V gene end was trimmed by 6 bases and the J gene end by 5 bases; junction bases not matched to a gene: 10. The CDR3 DNA reads TGTGCCAGCAGGATAACAGGGGGCGCCGGGGAGACCCAGTACTTC. Amino acids: CASRITGGAGETQYF.

This chain links TRBV12-3 or TRBV12-4 with TRBJ2-3; maybe TRBD1 (6 bases). The CDR3 is 15 residues long. Between the trimmed V and J ends, which lost 6 bases and 2 bases, there was a span of 15 bases. This chain's CDR3 is CASRPMRGYTDTQYF. CDR3 sequence (DNA): TGTGCCAGCAGGCCCATGAGGGGGTACACAGATACGCAGTATTTT.

This clonotype showed up just a few times. The chain carries TRBV28 and TRBJ2-5; D is ambiguous. The J call is in doubt because the DNA end fits TRBJ2-7 better. The CDR3 runs to 13 residues. Germline CDR1 is MDHEN and CDR2 is SYDVKM. The CDR3 nucleotides read TGTGCCAGCAGTCCCTACAGCCTCTACGAGCAGTACTTC. Its protein product is CASSPYSLYEQYF.

This clonotype was counted a few times. J is TRBJ1-5 and V is TRBV6-2 or TRBV6-3; 8 nucleotides match TRBD1. V lost 4 bases to trimming and J lost 4 bases; unmatched junction nucleotides: 6. The CDR3 has 15 amino acids. Germline-derived CDR1 and CDR2 are MNHEY and SVGEGT. For the CDR3, the DNA is TGTGCCAGCAGTTTCACAGGGGGAAAGAATCAGCCCCAGCATTTT. It translates to CASSFTGGKNQPQHF.

The CDR3 nucleotides read TGCATGGGACTAGCGGGGGGCATCTACAATGAGCAGTTCTTC. Amino acid sequence: CMGLAGGIYNEQFF. This chain uses TRBV20-1 with TRBJ2-1; 15 nucleotides match TRBD2. The length of the CDR3 is 14 residues. CDR1 and CDR2 from the germline V gene are DFQATT and SNEGSKA (reference sequence).

For this clonotype: Sequence at one end of the junction differs from germline and may be a read error. Written as DNA, the CDR3 is TGTCCCATCAGTGAGCAGGGTTACGAGCAGTACTTC. Its translation is CPISEQGYEQYF. The chain uses TRBV10-3 and TRBJ2-5, with a weak D call TRBD1 (5 bases). Gene TRBJ2-7 matches the end of the DNA better, so the J call may be wrong. CDR3 size: 12 residues. Germline lookup yields CDR1 ENHRY and CDR2 SYGVKD.

The rearrangement joins TRBV18 to TRBJ2-7; D remains unclear. The CDR3 has 13 residues. The V and J ends lost 2 bases and 2 bases respectively, with 7 bases between them. Germline loops: CDR1 KGHSH, CDR2 LQKENI. This CDR3 is CASSPIGTYEQYF. The CDR3 DNA follows: TGTGCCAGCTCACCAATTGGGACCTACGAGCAGTACTTC.

The chain is built from TRBV27 and TRBJ2-1; TRBD2 aligns across 11 bases. This CDR3 contains 15 residues. Germline CDR1 and CDR2: MNHEY and SMNVEV (reference sequence). The V segment lost 1 base and the J segment 7 bases; nucleotides outside the gene matches: 3. CDR3 sequence: CASSLLASGGNEQFF. Here the CDR3 DNA reads TGTGCCAGCAGTTTATTGGCTAGCGGGGGGAATGAGCAGTTCTTC.